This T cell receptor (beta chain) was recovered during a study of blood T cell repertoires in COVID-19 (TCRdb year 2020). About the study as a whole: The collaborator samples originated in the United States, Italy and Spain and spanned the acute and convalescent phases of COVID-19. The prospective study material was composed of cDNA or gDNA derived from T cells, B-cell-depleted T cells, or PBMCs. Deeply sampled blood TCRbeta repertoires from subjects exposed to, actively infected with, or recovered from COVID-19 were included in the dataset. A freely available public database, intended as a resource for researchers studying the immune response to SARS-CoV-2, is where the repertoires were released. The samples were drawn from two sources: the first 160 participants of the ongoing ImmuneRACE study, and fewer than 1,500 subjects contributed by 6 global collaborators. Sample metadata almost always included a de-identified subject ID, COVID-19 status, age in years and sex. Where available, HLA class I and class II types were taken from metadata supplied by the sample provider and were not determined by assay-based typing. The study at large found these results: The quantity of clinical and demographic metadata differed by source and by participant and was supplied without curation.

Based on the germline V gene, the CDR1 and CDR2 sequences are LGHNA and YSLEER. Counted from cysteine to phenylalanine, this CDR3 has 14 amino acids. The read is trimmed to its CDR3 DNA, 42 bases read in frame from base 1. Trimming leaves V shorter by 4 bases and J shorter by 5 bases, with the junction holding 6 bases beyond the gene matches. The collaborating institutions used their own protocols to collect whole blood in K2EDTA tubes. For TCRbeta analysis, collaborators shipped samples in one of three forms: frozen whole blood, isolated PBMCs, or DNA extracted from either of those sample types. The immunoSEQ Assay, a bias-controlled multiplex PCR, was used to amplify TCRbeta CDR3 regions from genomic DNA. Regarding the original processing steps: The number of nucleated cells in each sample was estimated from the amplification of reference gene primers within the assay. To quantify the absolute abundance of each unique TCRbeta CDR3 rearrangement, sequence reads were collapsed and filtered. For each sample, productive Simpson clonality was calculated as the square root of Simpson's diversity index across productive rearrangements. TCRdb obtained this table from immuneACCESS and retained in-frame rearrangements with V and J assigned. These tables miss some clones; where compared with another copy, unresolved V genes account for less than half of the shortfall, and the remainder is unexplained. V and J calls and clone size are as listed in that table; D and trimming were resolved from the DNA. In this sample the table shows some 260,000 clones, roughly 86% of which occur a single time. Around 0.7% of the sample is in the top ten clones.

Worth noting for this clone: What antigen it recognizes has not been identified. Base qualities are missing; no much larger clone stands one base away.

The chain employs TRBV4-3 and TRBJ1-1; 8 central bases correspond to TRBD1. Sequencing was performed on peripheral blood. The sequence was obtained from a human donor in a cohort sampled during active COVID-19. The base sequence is TGCGCCAGCAGCCCTCAGGGGGCAAGAACTGAAGCTTTCTTT. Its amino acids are CASSPQGARTEAFF.